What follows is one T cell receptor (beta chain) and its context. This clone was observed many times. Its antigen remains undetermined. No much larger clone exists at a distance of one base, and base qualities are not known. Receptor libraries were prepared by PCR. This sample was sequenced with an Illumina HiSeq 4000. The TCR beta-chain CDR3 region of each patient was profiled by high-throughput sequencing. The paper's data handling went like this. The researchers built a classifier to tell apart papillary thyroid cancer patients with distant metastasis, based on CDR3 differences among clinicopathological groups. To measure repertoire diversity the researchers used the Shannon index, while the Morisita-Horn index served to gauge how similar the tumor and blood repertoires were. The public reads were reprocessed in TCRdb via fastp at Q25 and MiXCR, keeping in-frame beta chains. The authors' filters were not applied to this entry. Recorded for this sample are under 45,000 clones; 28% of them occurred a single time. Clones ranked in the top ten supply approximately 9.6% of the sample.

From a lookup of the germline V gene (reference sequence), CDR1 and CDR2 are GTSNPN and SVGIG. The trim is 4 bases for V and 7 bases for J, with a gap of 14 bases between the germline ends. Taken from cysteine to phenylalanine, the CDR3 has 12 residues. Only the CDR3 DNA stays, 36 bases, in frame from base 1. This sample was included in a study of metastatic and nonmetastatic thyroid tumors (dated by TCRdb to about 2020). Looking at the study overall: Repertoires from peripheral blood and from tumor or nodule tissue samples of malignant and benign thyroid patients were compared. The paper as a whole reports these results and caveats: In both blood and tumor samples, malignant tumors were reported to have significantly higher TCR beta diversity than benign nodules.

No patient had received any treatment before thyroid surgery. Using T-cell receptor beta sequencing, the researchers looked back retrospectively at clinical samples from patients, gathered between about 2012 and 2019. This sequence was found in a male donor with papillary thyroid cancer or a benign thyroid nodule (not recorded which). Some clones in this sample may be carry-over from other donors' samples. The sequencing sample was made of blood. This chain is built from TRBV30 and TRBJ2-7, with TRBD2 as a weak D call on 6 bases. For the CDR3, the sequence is CAWTLWGGEQYF. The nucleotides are TGTGCCTGGACCCTATGGGGAGGAGAGCAGTACTTC.